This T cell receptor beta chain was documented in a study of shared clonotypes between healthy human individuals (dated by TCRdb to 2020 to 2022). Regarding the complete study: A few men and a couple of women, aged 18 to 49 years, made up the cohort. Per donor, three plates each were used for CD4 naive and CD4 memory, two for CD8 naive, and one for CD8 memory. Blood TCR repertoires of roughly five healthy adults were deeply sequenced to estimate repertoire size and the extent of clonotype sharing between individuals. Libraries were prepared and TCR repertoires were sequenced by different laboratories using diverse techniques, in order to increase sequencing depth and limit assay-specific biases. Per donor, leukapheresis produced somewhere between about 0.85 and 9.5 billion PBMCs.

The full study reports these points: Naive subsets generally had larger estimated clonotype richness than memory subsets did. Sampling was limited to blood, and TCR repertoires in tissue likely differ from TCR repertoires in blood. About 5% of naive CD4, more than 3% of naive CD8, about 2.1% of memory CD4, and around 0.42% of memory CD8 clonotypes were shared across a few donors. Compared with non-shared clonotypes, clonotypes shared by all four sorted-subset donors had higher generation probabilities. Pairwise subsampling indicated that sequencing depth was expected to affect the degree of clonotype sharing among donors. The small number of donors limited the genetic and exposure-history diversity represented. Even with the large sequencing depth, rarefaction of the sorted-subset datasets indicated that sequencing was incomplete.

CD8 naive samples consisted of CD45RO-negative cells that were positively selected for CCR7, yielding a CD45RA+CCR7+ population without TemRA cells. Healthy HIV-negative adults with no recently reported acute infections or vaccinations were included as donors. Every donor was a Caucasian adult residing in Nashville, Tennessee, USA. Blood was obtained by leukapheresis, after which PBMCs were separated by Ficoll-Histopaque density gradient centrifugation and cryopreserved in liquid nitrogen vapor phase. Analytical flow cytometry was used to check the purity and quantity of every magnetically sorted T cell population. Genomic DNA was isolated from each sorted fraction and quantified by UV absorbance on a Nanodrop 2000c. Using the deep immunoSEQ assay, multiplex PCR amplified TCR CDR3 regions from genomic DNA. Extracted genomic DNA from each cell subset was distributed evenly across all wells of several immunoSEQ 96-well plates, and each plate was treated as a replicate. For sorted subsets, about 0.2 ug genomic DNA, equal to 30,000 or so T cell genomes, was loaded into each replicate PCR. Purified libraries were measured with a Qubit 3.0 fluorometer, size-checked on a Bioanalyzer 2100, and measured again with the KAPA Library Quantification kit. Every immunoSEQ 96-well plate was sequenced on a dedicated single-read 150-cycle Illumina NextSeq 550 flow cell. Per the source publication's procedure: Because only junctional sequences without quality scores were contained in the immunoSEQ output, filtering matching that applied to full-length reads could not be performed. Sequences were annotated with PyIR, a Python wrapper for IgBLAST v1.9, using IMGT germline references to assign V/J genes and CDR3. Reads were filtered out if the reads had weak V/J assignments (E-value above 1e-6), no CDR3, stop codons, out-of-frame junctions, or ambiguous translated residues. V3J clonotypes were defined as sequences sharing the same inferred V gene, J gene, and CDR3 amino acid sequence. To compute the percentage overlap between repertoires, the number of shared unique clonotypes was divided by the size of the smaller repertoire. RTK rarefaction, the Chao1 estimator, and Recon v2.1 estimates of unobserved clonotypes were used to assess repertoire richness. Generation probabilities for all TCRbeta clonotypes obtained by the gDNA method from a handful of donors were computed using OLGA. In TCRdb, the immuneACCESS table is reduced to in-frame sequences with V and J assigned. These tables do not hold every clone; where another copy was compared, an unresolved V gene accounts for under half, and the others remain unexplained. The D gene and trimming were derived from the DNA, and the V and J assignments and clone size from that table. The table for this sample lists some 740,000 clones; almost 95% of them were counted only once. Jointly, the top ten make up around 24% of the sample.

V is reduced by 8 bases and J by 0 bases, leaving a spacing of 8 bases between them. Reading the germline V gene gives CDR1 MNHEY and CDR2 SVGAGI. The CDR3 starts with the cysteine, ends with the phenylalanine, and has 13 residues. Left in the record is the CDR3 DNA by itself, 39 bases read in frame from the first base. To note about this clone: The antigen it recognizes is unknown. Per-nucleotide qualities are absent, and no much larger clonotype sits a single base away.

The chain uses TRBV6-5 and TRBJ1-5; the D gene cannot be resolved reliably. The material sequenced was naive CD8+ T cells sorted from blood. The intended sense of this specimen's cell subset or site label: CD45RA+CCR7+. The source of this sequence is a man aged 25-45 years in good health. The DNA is TGTGCCAGCTGGAAGGGTAGCAATCAGCCCCAGCATTTT. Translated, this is CASWKGSNQPQHF.